These 5 T cell receptor beta chains came from one sample sequenced in a study of PD-L1 blockade in urothelial cancer. The time point here: pretreatment peripheral blood. Produced via immunoSEQ multiplex PCR; TCRdb's table is partial and in-frame only. The sample gives 50,000 to 70,000 clones, more than 80% of which show up once; 1.6% is in the top ten. Sequences were derived from PBMCs, sampled around atezolizumab (anti-PD-L1) treatment. Receptors were obtained from a man between 65 and 85 years old with urothelial cancer.

This chain connects TRBV4-2 to TRBJ2-7; TRBD1 is a possible D gene (6 bases). Per the germline V gene, CDR1 is LGHNA and CDR2 is YNFKEQ. The V end was cut by 5 bases, the J end by 0 bases, with 17 bases between. The CDR3 is made up of 16 amino acids. The CDR3 DNA is TGTGCCAGCAGCGACGGCGCAGGGGCCTTCTCCTACGAGCAGTACTTC. It is translated as CASSDGAGAFSYEQYF.

The chain has TRBV2 and TRBJ2-1, with D maybe TRBD1 (6 bases). V lost 4 bases to trimming and J lost 0 bases, with 10 bases between them. The germline gives CDR1 SNHLY, CDR2 FYNNEI. This CDR3 has 15 amino acids. CDR3 region: CASSGGHGSYNEQFF. The DNA for the CDR3 is TGTGCCAGCAGTGGGGGGCACGGCTCCTACAATGAGCAGTTCTTC. Full variable domain (remainder filled in from reference TRBV2 and TRBJ2-1): EPEVTQTPSHQVTQMGQEVILRCVPISNHLYFYWYRQILGQKVEFLVSFYNNEISEKSEIFDDQFSVERPDGSNFTLKIRSTKLEDSAMYFCASSGGHGSYNEQFFGPGTRLTVL.

J is TRBJ2-1 and V is TRBV19; 13 nucleotides match TRBD2. CDR3 size: 16 residues. V was pared by 7 bases and J by 7 bases, with 10 bases of the junction left unmatched. CDR1 is LNHDA and CDR2 is SQIVND in the germline V gene (reference sequence). The CDR3 DNA reads TGTGCCAGTAATCCACAACTAGCGGGAGGGAAAAATGAGCAGTTCTTC. It is translated as CASNPQLAGGKNEQFF. The variable domain in full, with the rest retrieved from reference TRBV19 and TRBJ2-1, is DGGITQSPKYLFRKEGQNVTLSCEQNLNHDAMYWYRQDPGQGLRLIYYSQIVNDFQKGDIAEGYSVSREKKESFPLTVTSAQKNPTAFYLCASNPQLAGGKNEQFFGPGTRLTVL.

This chain uses TRBV11-3 with TRBJ1-3, with a weak D call TRBD1 (6 bases). The germline V gene has CDR1 SGHNT and CDR2 YENEEA. V was cut by 5 bases and J by 7 bases, with 24 bases left in between. The CDR3 is made up of 17 amino acids. The CDR3 here is CASSPSKGVTVSNTIYF. The CDR3 DNA reads as TGTGCCAGCAGCCCATCCAAGGGGGTTACTGTCTCGAACACCATATATTTT.

The CDR3 sequence: CASSQGPSNQPQHF. The CDR3 DNA is TGCGCCAGCAGCCAGGGCCCCAGCAATCAGCCCCAGCATTTT. The chain couples TRBV5-1 to TRBJ1-5; D is perhaps TRBD1 (5 bases). CDR3 size: 14 residues. The ends were cut back, 4 bases at V and 1 base at J, with 9 bases in the middle. Germline V CDR1 and CDR2: SGHRS, YFSETQ.